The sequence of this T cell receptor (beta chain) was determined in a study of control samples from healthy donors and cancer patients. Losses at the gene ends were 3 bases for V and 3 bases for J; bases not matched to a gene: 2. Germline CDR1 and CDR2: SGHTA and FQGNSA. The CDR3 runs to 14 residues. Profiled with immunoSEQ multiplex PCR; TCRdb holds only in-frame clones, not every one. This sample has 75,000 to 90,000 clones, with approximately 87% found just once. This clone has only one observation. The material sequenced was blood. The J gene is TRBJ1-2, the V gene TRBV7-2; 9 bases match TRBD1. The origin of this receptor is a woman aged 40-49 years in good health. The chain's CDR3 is CASSLGQGDYGYTF. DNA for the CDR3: TGTGCCAGCAGCTTGGGACAGGGCGACTATGGCTACACCTTC.